The T cell receptor (beta chain) described here comes from a study of PD-L1 blockade in urothelial cancer. The wider study: Of roughly 30 patients, around 25 were males with bladder-origin urothelial cancer. Overall study results and limits: Clones that were tumor-associated expanded more in the blood of durable-benefit patients at 3 weeks.

Turning to this clone: Antigen specificity is unknown.

Generated by immunoSEQ multiplex PCR, the TCRdb table keeps only in-frame clones and is missing some. The sample lists tens of thousands of clones; 70% to 90% were seen once. This TCR was recovered from a man in his 60s with urothelial cancer. The specimen comprised PBMCs, sampled around atezolizumab (anti-PD-L1) treatment.

CDR3 residues: CASSVGTDRNYGYTF. The CDR3 DNA sequence: TGTGCCAGCAGCGTAGGGACAGACCGCAACTATGGCTACACCTTC. This chain links TRBV9 with TRBJ1-2; tentative D call: TRBD1 (6 bases). The CDR3 loop spans 15 amino acids. From germline, CDR1 is SGDLS and CDR2 YYNGEE. The ends were cut back, 0 bases at V and 2 bases at J, with 11 bases in the middle.